What follows are 17 T cell receptor beta chains derived from one specimen sequenced in a study of T cell changes during pregnancy in multiple sclerosis. Assay used: immunoSEQ multiplex PCR; TCRdb lists only in-frame clones, some missing. Here the sample spans 79,000 or so clones, about 88% being singletons. Sample: peripheral blood, taken before pregnancy. These receptors were obtained from a female donor with multiple sclerosis, enrolled in a pregnancy study.

V and J are TRBV7-2 and TRBJ2-3, with 9 bases that match TRBD1. V lost 4 bases, J lost 4 bases, and 0 bases stayed unmatched. Germline V gene data show CDR1 as SGHTA and CDR2 as FQGNSA. This CDR3 region has 13 residues. The CDR3 loop reads CASSYRGPDTQYF. The CDR3 DNA reads as TGTGCCAGCAGCTACAGGGGGCCAGATACGCAGTATTTT.

CDR3 DNA: TGCGCCAGCAGCATAGGACAGGGCAGAGGGGACGAAAAACTGTTTTTT. Translating gives CASSIGQGRGDEKLFF. The chain carries TRBV5-1 and TRBJ1-4, with TRBD1 matching over 8 bases. Looked up from germline, CDR1 is SGHRS and CDR2 is YFSETQ. The CDR3 has 16 residues. With 4 bases clipped from V and 8 bases from J, the junction kept 13 bases outside the gene matches.

This clone was observed a single time. The J gene is TRBJ1-1, the V gene TRBV10-2, with 10 nucleotides matching TRBD1. The CDR3 runs to 16 residues. Looked up from germline, CDR1 is WSHSY and CDR2 is SAAADI. Germline trimming cut 3 bases from V and 2 bases from J; bases unmatched to any gene: 6. The CDR3, as DNA: TGCGCCAGCAGTGAACGGGACAGGGGAATTAACACTGAAGCTTTCTTT. This gives the protein CASSERDRGINTEAFF.

The chain is built from TRBV27 and TRBJ1-4; D call uncertain. This CDR3 comprises 16 residues. CDR1 MNHEY and CDR2 SMNVEV come from the germline V gene (reference sequence). The V gene lost 5 bases and the J gene lost 1 base, with 14 bases spanning the gap. CDR3 DNA: TGTGCCAGCAGTCTCTCCCAACTTAGAACTAATGAAAAACTGTTTTTT. Translated, it gives CASSLSQLRTNEKLFF.

The gene calls are TRBV18 and TRBJ1-5, with 7 positions matching TRBD1. This CDR3 region has 14 residues. After removal of 4 bases from V and 5 bases from J, the junction contained 5 bases not matched to a gene. CDR1 is KGHSH and CDR2 is LQKENI in the germline V gene. This chain's CDR3 is CASSLQGYDQPQHF. The CDR3 nucleotides are TGTGCCAGCTCACTACAGGGGTATGATCAGCCCCAGCATTTT.

The V call is TRBV6-1, the J call TRBJ2-5; 10 positions match TRBD1. Germline V gene lookup returns CDR1 MNHNS and CDR2 SASEGT. The ends lost 2 bases at V and 5 bases at J; junction bases unmatched: 2. This CDR3 contains 14 residues. CDR3 protein: CASSERTGGETQYF. The CDR3 DNA reads TGTGCCAGCAGTGAACGGACAGGGGGTGAGACCCAGTACTTC.

This clone was observed once. The CDR3 region is CASSRLGQGAGELFF. The CDR3 nucleotides read TGTGCCAGCAGCCGACTGGGACAGGGGGCCGGGGAGCTGTTTTTT. The chain employs TRBV11-2 and TRBJ2-2, with 11 bases matching TRBD1. The V segment lost 5 bases and the J segment 6 bases; nucleotides outside the gene matches: 5. CDR1 and CDR2 (germline): SGHAT, FQNNGV. CDR3 length: 15 residues.

This clone was picked up one time. The V and J genes are TRBV13 and TRBJ1-1; 10 bases match TRBD1. With 5 bases clipped from V and 5 bases from J, the junction kept 5 bases outside the gene matches. Germline values: CDR1 PRHDT, CDR2 FYEKMQ (reference sequence). This CDR3 is built from 14 residues. The CDR3, as DNA: TGTGCCAGCAGCCCCCTGGACAGGGGGACTGAAGCTTTCTTT. Encoded protein: CASSPLDRGTEAFF. The full variable domain, in which reference TRBV13 and TRBJ1-1 provide the parts outside the CDR3, is AAGVIQSPRHLIKEKRETATLKCYPIPRHDTVYWYQQGPGQDPQFLISFYEKMQSDKGSIPDRFSAQQFSDYHSELNMSSLELGDSALYFCASSPLDRGTEAFFGQGTRLTVV.

The chain has TRBV11-3 and TRBJ2-1, with 16 bases identical to TRBD2. Unmatched junction bases numbered 9, after V lost 6 bases and J lost 7 bases. This CDR3 comprises 17 residues. Per the germline V gene, CDR1 is SGHNT and CDR2 is YENEEA. CDR3 region: CASSRGLAGGPRNEQFF. CDR3 nucleotide sequence: TGTGCCAGCAGTCGGGGACTAGCGGGAGGGCCCCGGAATGAGCAGTTCTTC.

The gene calls are TRBV30 and TRBJ2-1; 7 bases are a match to TRBD2. The CDR3 covers 14 residues. In germline, CDR1 is GTSNPN, CDR2 SVGIG (reference sequence). J was trimmed by 1 base and V by 2 bases; bases with no gene match: 2. CDR3 nucleotide sequence: TGTGCCTGGAGTCGGGGGGAATCCTACAATGAGCAGTTCTTC. Translated, it gives CAWSRGESYNEQFF.

The chain combines TRBV18 with TRBJ2-7, with 10 bases fitting TRBD1. The ends lost 4 bases at V and 10 bases at J; junction bases unmatched: 22. There are 18 residues in the CDR3. Germline V gene sequence: CDR1 KGHSH, CDR2 LQKENI. The CDR3 nucleotides read TGTGCCAGCTCACTATCACCTCCCTCCGGGACAGGGGATCTGCGACAGTACTTC. Amino acids: CASSLSPPSGTGDLRQYF.

J is TRBJ2-7 and V is TRBV10-3, with 12 bases aligning to TRBD2. Per the germline V gene, CDR1 is ENHRY and CDR2 is SYGVKD. Trimming at V came to 4 bases and at J to 6 bases, leaving 13 bases not matched to a gene. The CDR3 has 17 residues. The CDR3 protein is CAISALPTSGSSAEQYF. CDR3 DNA sequence: TGTGCCATCAGTGCACTCCCGACTAGCGGGAGCTCCGCCGAGCAGTACTTC.

The rearrangement joins TRBV30 to TRBJ2-5; TRBD2 aligns across 9 bases. The CDR3 extends over 16 amino acids. The V segment lost 0 bases and the J segment 5 bases; nucleotides outside the gene matches: 10. The germline CDR1 and CDR2 sequences are GTSNPN and SVGIG (reference sequence). The CDR3, as DNA: TGTGCCTGGAGTGTCTTTGGCGGGAGGGCCGGGGAGACCCAGTACTTC. It specifies CAWSVFGGRAGETQYF.

CDR3 sequence (DNA): TGCAGCGTTGGGACAGTTAACACCGGGGAGCTGTTTTTT. Translation: CSVGTVNTGELFF. This rearrangement joins TRBV29-1 to TRBJ2-2, with TRBD1 as a possible D gene (6 bases). Germline lookup yields CDR1 SQVTM and CDR2 ANQGSEA. With 4 bases removed from V and 2 bases from J, the gap between germline ends came to 8 bases. This CDR3 region has 13 residues.

The chain carries TRBV7-9 and TRBJ1-6; D perhaps matches TRBD1 (6 bases). The V gene's germline CDR1 is SEHNR and CDR2 FQNEAQ (reference sequence). Between the trimmed V and J ends, which lost 5 bases and 10 bases, there was a span of 15 bases. The CDR3 contains 14 residues. For the CDR3, the DNA is TGTGCCAGCAGCCAAGGGGGGGCGAGGTCACCCCTCCACTTT. Protein: CASSQGGARSPLHF.

The chain links TRBV6-4 to TRBJ2-1; 9 bases fit TRBD1. The germline gives CDR1 MRHNA, CDR2 SNTAGT. The CDR3 spans 13 residues. With 3 bases clipped from V and 6 bases from J, the junction kept 0 bases outside the gene matches. The CDR3 sequence is CASSEQGANEQFF. As DNA, the CDR3 is TGTGCCAGCAGTGAACAGGGGGCCAATGAGCAGTTCTTC.

The chain employs TRBV5-1 and TRBJ2-2, with 10 bases fitting TRBD2. CDR1 is SGHRS, CDR2 YFSETQ, per germline. V was clipped by 6 bases and J by 3 bases; unmatched bases: 5. This CDR3 contains 15 residues. CDR3 sequence: CASIGLAGDTGELFF. Here the CDR3 DNA reads TGCGCCAGCATCGGTCTAGCGGGAGACACCGGGGAGCTGTTTTTT.